The 29 T cell receptor beta chains reported below all come from one sample, sequenced in a study of cytotoxic CD8 clonotypes in ibrutinib-treated CLL. The data were produced by immunoSEQ multiplex PCR, yet TCRdb's version contains in-frame clones alone and is incomplete. The data contain 50,000 to 65,000 clones, 45% to 65% of them singletons. The sample here was PBMCs, taken after 12 months of ibrutinib treatment. The receptors were sampled from a human donor with chronic lymphocytic leukemia.

This clone was seen only a few times. The chain recombines TRBV6-1 with TRBJ1-1; D uncertain. Between the trimmed V and J ends, which lost 2 bases and 0 bases, there was a span of 7 bases. Germline CDR1 reads MNHNS; CDR2 reads SASEGT. This CDR3 has 14 residues. CDR3 DNA sequence: TGTGCCAGCAGTGAACCGGGTTTGAACACTGAAGCTTTCTTT. Protein: CASSEPGLNTEAFF.

This clone was seen once. The chain couples TRBV19 to TRBJ1-5; possibly TRBD1 for D (5 bases). V was pared by 6 bases and J by 9 bases, with 15 bases between. CDR3 length equals 13 residues. Germline V gene lookup returns CDR1 LNHDA and CDR2 SQIVND (reference sequence). CDR3 coding DNA: TGTGCCAGTAGAAGTTCAGGGCCTGGGCCCCAGCATTTT. As protein: CASRSSGPGPQHF.

This rearrangement joins TRBV5-1 to TRBJ2-3, with 7 bases that match TRBD2. Trimming at V came to 5 bases and at J to 1 base, leaving 7 bases not matched to a gene. CDR1 is SGHRS, CDR2 YFSETQ, per germline. This CDR3 is 15 amino acids long. In nucleotides, the CDR3 is TGCGCCAGCAGAACAGGCAGCGGGGGCACAGATACGCAGTATTTT. This sequence encodes CASRTGSGGTDTQYF.

The genes are TRBV28 and TRBJ2-5; unclear D gene. The CDR3 contains 14 residues. Trimming shortened V by 2 bases and J by 4 bases, and 11 bases separated the two germline ends. CDR1 is MDHEN, CDR2 SYDVKM, per germline. The CDR3 here is CASSLSSPSETQYF. CDR3 bases: TGTGCCAGCAGTTTAAGTTCTCCGTCAGAGACCCAGTACTTC.

This clone was detected many times. The CDR3 reads CASSFRDRTEKLFF. The CDR3 DNA reads as TGCGCCAGCAGCTTTAGGGACAGGACAGAAAAACTGTTTTTT. The chain employs TRBV5-1 and TRBJ1-4; 8 bases agree with TRBD1. The ends lost 2 bases at V and 8 bases at J; junction bases unmatched: 5. The CDR3 runs 14 residues. Germline V CDR1 and CDR2: SGHRS, YFSETQ. Looking up the rest from reference TRBV5-1 and TRBJ1-4 gives the full variable domain: KAGVTQTPRYLIKTRGQQVTLSCSPISGHRSVSWYQQTPGQGLQFLFEYFSETQRNKGNFPGRFSGRQFSNSRSEMNVSTLELGDSALYLCASSFRDRTEKLFFGSGTQLSVL.

The J gene is TRBJ2-1, the V gene TRBV28; D possibly corresponds to TRBD2 (6 bases). V lost 6 bases, J lost 0 bases, and 9 bases lay in between. This CDR3 contains 14 residues. Germline CDR1 reads MDHEN; CDR2 reads SYDVKM. In nucleotides, the CDR3 is TGTGCCAGCAGATGGCGGGACTCCTACAATGAGCAGTTCTTC. Translation gives CASRWRDSYNEQFF.

The CDR3 reads CSETGGPDTQYF. CDR3 coding DNA: TGCAGTGAAACGGGAGGGCCAGATACGCAGTATTTT. The chain recombines TRBV29-1 with TRBJ2-3; 8 positions match TRBD2. The germline V gene encodes CDR1 SQVTM and CDR2 ANQGSEA. This CDR3 is 12 amino acids long.

J is TRBJ2-1 and V is TRBV5-1; 10 bases fit TRBD1. Germline V gene sequence: CDR1 SGHRS, CDR2 YFSETQ. Trimming took 7 bases from V and 4 from J; bases not matched to a gene: 5. The CDR3 totals 14 residues. CDR3 protein: CASGGQGGYNEQFF. The DNA for the CDR3 is TGCGCCAGCGGTGGACAGGGGGGATACAATGAGCAGTTCTTC.

This clone was seen only a few times. The rearrangement joins TRBV7-9 to TRBJ2-1, with D unresolved. V lost 5 bases and J lost 4, with 18 bases in between. CDR3 length equals 16 residues. Germline CDR1 is SEHNR and CDR2 is FQNEAQ (reference sequence). The CDR3 spells CASSPTTSPRYNEQFF. CDR3 nucleotide sequence: TGTGCCAGCAGCCCGACCACCTCCCCCCGTTACAATGAGCAGTTCTTC.

This clone was recorded only once. The CDR3 loop reads CASSDGGQGSSYEQYV. DNA for the CDR3: TGTGCCAGCAGTGACGGGGGACAGGGGAGCTCCTACGAGCAGTACGTC. The chain couples TRBV6-4 to TRBJ2-7, with 10 bases matching TRBD1. Germline V lookup: CDR1 MRHNA, CDR2 SNTAGT. V lost 2 bases to trimming and J lost 0 bases; unmatched junction nucleotides: 4. This CDR3 is 16 amino acids long.

The V call is TRBV30, the J call TRBJ1-6, with TRBD1 matching 8 bases. The ends lost 2 bases at V and 10 bases at J; junction bases unmatched: 4. Germline V gene data show CDR1 as GTSNPN and CDR2 as SVGIG (reference sequence). This CDR3 has 13 residues. The CDR3 DNA is TGTGCCTGGAGTACAGGGGGTGACTCACCCCTCCACTTT. It codes for CAWSTGGDSPLHF.

The rearrangement uses TRBV5-1 and TRBJ2-1; either TRBD1 or TRBD2 may fit D (5 bases each). Trimming took 6 bases from V and 2 from J, leaving 9 bases between them. The CDR3 spans 13 residues. Germline V gene sequence: CDR1 SGHRS, CDR2 YFSETQ. The CDR3 spells CASMMGAYNEQFF. The DNA of the CDR3 is TGCGCCAGCATGATGGGGGCCTACAATGAGCAGTTCTTC.

This sequence joins TRBV6-6 and TRBJ1-2; D is perhaps TRBD1 (6 bases). Germline CDR1 is MNHNY and CDR2 is SVGAGI (reference sequence). The CDR3 has 13 amino acids. Trimming took off 4 bases at V and 6 bases at J, with 12 bases between the two ends. DNA for the CDR3: TGTGCCAGCAGTTCGCGACAGGATCATGGCTACACCTTC. It codes for CASSSRQDHGYTF.

The chain recombines TRBV5-6 with TRBJ2-1; 8 nucleotides agree with TRBD2. The CDR3 has 16 residues. The germline CDR1 and CDR2 sequences are SGHDT and YYEEEE. After removal of 1 base from V and 6 bases from J, the junction contained 9 bases not matched to a gene. In DNA, the CDR3 is TGTGCCAGCAGCTTGCGCTTAACTAGCGGAGGCAATGAGCAGTTCTTC. Its translation: CASSLRLTSGGNEQFF.

This clone was observed at least ten times. The V gene is TRBV7-9, the J gene TRBJ1-6; 8 nucleotides align to TRBD1. Germline V gives CDR1 SEHNR, CDR2 FQNEAQ (reference sequence). V lost 5 bases and J lost 8; bases outside the gene matches: 8. The CDR3 consists of 15 residues. CDR3 sequence: CASSPTGQGYSPLHF. CDR3 sequence (DNA): TGTGCCAGCAGCCCCACAGGACAGGGATATTCACCCCTCCACTTT.

This chain connects TRBV19 to TRBJ1-2; D possibly corresponds to TRBD1 (6 bases). There are 13 residues in the CDR3. Trimming removed 3 bases from V and 6 bases from J, with 11 bases in between. Germline CDR1 reads LNHDA; CDR2 reads SQIVND (reference sequence). The chain's CDR3 is CASSITGMDGYTF. The CDR3 coding sequence is TGTGCCAGTAGTATTACAGGGATGGATGGCTACACCTTC.

This sequence joins TRBV2 and TRBJ2-2; 7 bases align to TRBD1. V lost 8 bases to trimming and J lost 4 bases; unmatched junction nucleotides: 7. Germline V gives CDR1 SNHLY, CDR2 FYNNEI. There are 14 residues in the CDR3. The CDR3 sequence: CASADRAGTGELFF. Written as DNA, the CDR3 is TGTGCCAGCGCTGACAGGGCGGGCACCGGGGAGCTGTTTTTT.

The genes are TRBV6-1 and TRBJ1-1; D may be TRBD1 (6 bases). V lost 6 bases and J lost 0, with 14 bases in between. Germline V gives CDR1 MNHNS, CDR2 SASEGT. This CDR3 is built from 15 residues. The CDR3 nucleotides read TGTGCCAGCAGCCATGGGACAACCCTGAACACTGAAGCTTTCTTT. Its protein product is CASSHGTTLNTEAFF.

This rearrangement joins TRBV5-1 to TRBJ1-4, with no clear D. The CDR3 loop spans 14 amino acids. V was pared by 0 bases and J by 2 bases, with 5 bases between. Germline CDR1 reads SGHRS; CDR2 reads YFSETQ. DNA for the CDR3: TGCGCCAGCAGCTTGGAAGGGACTAATGAAAAACTGTTTTTT. It translates to CASSLEGTNEKLFF.

This chain connects TRBV18 to TRBJ2-2; D remains unclear. Trimming stripped 1 base from V and 7 bases from J, with 7 bases between. The CDR3 consists of 13 residues. Germline lookup yields CDR1 KGHSH and CDR2 LQKENI. CDR3 DNA: TGTGCCAGCTCACCACTGGCGATCGGGGAGCTGTTTTTT. It encodes CASSPLAIGELFF.

Written as DNA, the CDR3 is TGTGCCAGCAGCTGGAGCGGGCCTAGCACAGATACGCAGTATTTT. Protein: CASSWSGPSTDTQYF. V usage is TRBV5-4 and J usage is TRBJ2-3; weak D call: TRBD2 (6 bases). This CDR3 region has 15 residues. The V gene's germline CDR1 is SGHNT and CDR2 YYREEE (reference sequence). V was trimmed by 3 bases and J by 0 bases, leaving 11 bases between them.

This clone was counted a few times. This chain uses TRBV10-1 with TRBJ2-5; D is ambiguous. V lost 4 bases, J lost 2 bases, and 8 bases lay in between. There are 13 residues in the CDR3. CDR1 is WNHNN and CDR2 is SYGVQD in the germline V gene (reference sequence). The CDR3 protein is CASSVQIQETQYF. DNA for the CDR3: TGCGCCAGCAGTGTACAGATTCAAGAGACCCAGTACTTC.

This chain uses TRBV2 with TRBJ2-6; weak D call: TRBD1 (6 bases). The CDR3 runs to 17 residues. Germline V lookup: CDR1 SNHLY, CDR2 FYNNEI. V lost 5 bases and J 0 bases, leaving 14 bases between the germline ends. The CDR3 region has the DNA TGTGCCAGCAGTCGCCGGGACATCAACTCTGGGGCCAACGTCCTGACTTTC. It codes for CASSRRDINSGANVLTF.

The chain combines TRBV7-6 with TRBJ2-7; D possibly corresponds to TRBD2 (8 bases). The germline gives CDR1 SGHVS, CDR2 FNYEAQ. The CDR3 sequence is 18 residues long. V lost 5 bases, J lost 3 bases, and 26 bases lay in between. CDR3 sequence reads: CASSGRDRAGLAGYEQYF. CDR3 nucleotide sequence: TGTGCCAGCAGCGGCCGGGACAGAGCTGGCCTAGCGGGCTACGAGCAGTACTTC.

This clone was seen only a few times. The chain carries TRBV10-3 and TRBJ1-1; possibly TRBD1 for D (6 bases). This CDR3 has 16 amino acids. Germline values: CDR1 ENHRY, CDR2 SYGVKD. Between the trimmed V and J ends, which lost 2 bases and 0 bases, there was a span of 13 bases. The CDR3 coding sequence is TGTGCCATCAGTGAGACAGGGAGGGGCATGAACACTGAAGCTTTCTTT. Translation: CAISETGRGMNTEAFF.

The chain couples TRBV9 to TRBJ2-3; TRBD1 matches 8 bases. V was clipped by 4 bases and J by 6 bases; unmatched bases: 19. The germline V gene encodes CDR1 SGDLS and CDR2 YYNGEE. The CDR3 contains 18 residues. The CDR3: CASSSIGTGVRGWDTQYF. The DNA of the CDR3 is TGTGCCAGCAGCTCGATCGGGACAGGCGTCAGGGGTTGGGATACGCAGTATTTT.

This clone appeared a few times. The rearrangement uses TRBV6-5 and TRBJ2-1; D gene uncertain. Germline V gene sequence: CDR1 MNHEY, CDR2 SVGAGI. The length of the CDR3 is 15 residues. V was pared by 6 bases and J by 2 bases, with 14 bases between. The CDR3 here is CASSPIPRAYNEQFF. The CDR3, as DNA: TGTGCCAGCAGCCCAATCCCAAGGGCCTACAATGAGCAGTTCTTC.

V and J are TRBV28 and TRBJ2-1, with D perhaps given as TRBD1 or TRBD2 (6 bases each). The CDR3 runs 14 residues. Germline V gene sequence: CDR1 MDHEN, CDR2 SYDVKM. The germline V and J ends were trimmed by 2 bases and 8 bases, with 13 bases remaining between them. The CDR3 DNA reads TGTGCCAGCAGTTTAGTAGGGGGGTGGGATGAGCAGTTCTTC. This gives the protein CASSLVGGWDEQFF.

This clone has just a few counts. The chain employs TRBV6-6 and TRBJ2-3; D unresolved. Trimming pared 8 bases from V and 4 bases from J, leaving 13 bases between. Germline V gives CDR1 MNHNY, CDR2 SVGAGI (reference sequence). The CDR3 sequence is 13 residues long. CDR3 coding DNA: TGTGCCAGCTGGAAAGTTGGAGCAGATACGCAGTATTTT. This gives the protein CASWKVGADTQYF.